This record covers a single T cell receptor (beta chain). Its antigen is not identified. Libraries were prepared by immunoSEQ multiplex PCR; TCRdb keeps only in-frame clonotypes and omits some of them. Here the sample spans roughly 330,000 clones, over 60% being singletons. This entry is derived from a study of cytotoxic CD8 clonotypes in ibrutinib-treated CLL. Study results and caveats: Whereas clonality rose at ibrutinib response, it declined toward baseline at progression.

The V gene lost 4 bases and the J gene lost 4 bases, with 2 bases spanning the gap. This CDR3 has 11 amino acids. CDR1 and CDR2 (germline): KGHSH, LQKENI. Sample: PBMCs, taken after 36 months of ibrutinib treatment. V and J are TRBV18 and TRBJ2-1; the D is unclear. This sequence originates from a human donor with chronic lymphocytic leukemia. The CDR3 is CASSLYNEQFF. CDR3 sequence (DNA): TGTGCCAGCTCACTATACAATGAGCAGTTCTTC. The full variable domain, with the rest looked up from reference TRBV18 and TRBJ2-1, is NAGVMQNPRHLVRRRGQEARLRCSPMKGHSHVYWYRQLPEEGLKFMVYLQKENIIDESGMPKERFSAEFPKEGPSILRIQQVVRGDSAAYFCASSLYNEQFFGPGTRLTVL.